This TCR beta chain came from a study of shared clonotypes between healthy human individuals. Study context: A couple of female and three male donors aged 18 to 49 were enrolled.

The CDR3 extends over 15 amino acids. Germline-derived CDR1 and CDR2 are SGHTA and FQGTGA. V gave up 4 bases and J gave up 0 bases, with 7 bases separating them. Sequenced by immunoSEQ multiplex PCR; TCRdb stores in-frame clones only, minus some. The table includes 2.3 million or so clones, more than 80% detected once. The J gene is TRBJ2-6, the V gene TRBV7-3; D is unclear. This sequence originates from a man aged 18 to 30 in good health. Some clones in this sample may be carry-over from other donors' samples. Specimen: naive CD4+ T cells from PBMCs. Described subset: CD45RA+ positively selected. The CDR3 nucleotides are TGTGCCAGCAGCTCGTACCCCTCTGGGGCCAACGTCCTGACTTTC. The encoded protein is CASSSYPSGANVLTF.